This passage covers 15 T cell receptor beta chains from one sample sequenced in a study of post-analysis software for immune sequencing data. General study findings and limits: Patients carried five TRBV segments more frequently than controls did, and TRBV5-6, TRBV5-1 and TRBV20-1 were among them.

For these TCRs, the target antigens are not known. Carried by the TCR beta cDNA libraries were unique molecular identifiers. TCRdb passed the PCR reads through MiXCR, listing each CDR3 protein once. The sample lists a few hundred thousand distinct CDR3 sequences; over 35% were seen once. The specimen sequenced was blood. The receptors here all came from a girl between 5 and 17 years old with multiple sclerosis.

V usage is TRBV7-3 and J usage is TRBJ2-3; TRBD2 is a possible D gene (7 bases). This CDR3 has 15 amino acids. Trimming removed 3 bases from V and 4 bases from J, with 14 bases in between. From germline, CDR1 is SGHTA and CDR2 FQGTGA. The CDR3 DNA reads as TGTGCCAGCAGCTTCAGCGGGACACCCCCAGATACGCAGTATTTT. As protein: CASSFSGTPPDTQYF. The full variable domain, with the rest looked up from reference TRBV7-3 and TRBJ2-3, is GAGVSQTPSNKVTEKGKYVELRCDPISGHTALYWYRQSLGQGPEFLIYFQGTGAADDSGLPNDRFFAVRPEGSVSTLKIQRTERGDSAVYLCASSFSGTPPDTQYFGPGTRLTVL.

The V and J genes are TRBV7-2 and TRBJ1-1, with 8 bases identical to TRBD1. Germline CDR1 and CDR2: SGHTA and FQGNSA. CDR3 size: 16 residues. J was trimmed by 6 bases and V by 5 bases; bases with no gene match: 14. CDR3 protein: CASSATPGQVFPEAFF. The CDR3 DNA sequence: TGTGCCAGCAGCGCCACCCCGGGACAGGTCTTTCCTGAAGCTTTCTTT.

The chain links TRBV7-2 to TRBJ2-7; the D is unclear. With 1 base removed from V and 7 bases from J, the gap between germline ends came to 8 bases. Germline CDR1 SGHTA, CDR2 FQGNSA. This CDR3 comprises 12 residues. CDR3 sequence: CASSLGDREQYF. In DNA, the CDR3 is TGTGCCAGCAGCTTAGGGGATCGGGAGCAGTACTTC. Full variable domain (outside the CDR3, taken from reference TRBV7-2 and TRBJ2-7): GAGVSQSPSNKVTEKGKDVELRCDPISGHTALYWYRQSLGQGLEFLIYFQGNSAPDKSGLPSDRFSAERTGGSVSTLTIQRTQQEDSAVYLCASSLGDREQYFGPGTRLTVT.

There are a few counts of this clonotype. This rearrangement joins TRBV28 to TRBJ2-5; perhaps TRBD2 as D (5 bases). This CDR3 spans 16 amino acids. With 7 bases removed from V and 2 bases from J, the gap between germline ends came to 20 bases. Germline CDR1 is MDHEN and CDR2 is SYDVKM. CDR3 coding DNA: TGTGCCAGCATCAAGGGAGAGTGGGCCGTGCAAGAGACCCAGTACTTC. Its protein is CASIKGEWAVQETQYF.

CDR3 DNA sequence: TGCAGCGTTCCAGGGCCGGGACTATTCTACAATGAGCAGTTCTTC. Amino acids: CSVPGPGLFYNEQFF. The genes are TRBV29-1 and TRBJ2-1; the match to TRBD2 covers 7 bases. Germline V gene lookup returns CDR1 SQVTM and CDR2 ANQGSEA. Unmatched junction bases numbered 10, after V lost 5 bases and J lost 3 bases. CDR3 length: 15 residues.

The gene calls are TRBV6-6 and TRBJ2-1, with 8 bases identical to TRBD2. The CDR3 spans 13 residues. Germline-derived CDR1 and CDR2 are MNHNY and SVGAGI (reference sequence). V trimming: 2 bases; J trimming: 10 bases; junction bases outside the gene matches: 4. Here the CDR3 DNA reads TGTGCCAGCAGTTACCCCGGGAGGGGGGAGCAGTTCTTC. Translation: CASSYPGRGEQFF.

This clonotype was detected only a few times. This chain links TRBV7-2 with TRBJ2-5; 12 bases are shared with TRBD1. With the DNA end fitting TRBJ2-7 better, the J assignment may be wrong. This CDR3 is 15 amino acids long. Germline-derived CDR1 and CDR2 are SGHTA and FQGNSA. The CDR3 loop reads CASSPGTGGKGEQYF. The CDR3 nucleotides read TGTGCCAGCAGCCCAGGGACAGGGGGCAAGGGCGAGCAGTACTTC.

V is TRBV9 and J is TRBJ1-1; 7 nucleotides line up with TRBD1. The germline CDR1 and CDR2 sequences are SGDLS and YYNGEE. The V gene end was trimmed by 1 base and the J gene end by 0 bases; junction bases not matched to a gene: 0. The CDR3 runs to 14 residues. CDR3 loop: CASSVTGVNTEAFF. The CDR3 DNA reads TGTGCCAGCAGCGTAACAGGGGTGAACACTGAAGCTTTCTTT.

The chain carries TRBV6-5 and TRBJ1-1, with D possibly matching TRBD1 (5 bases). CDR1 is MNHEY, CDR2 SVGAGI, per germline. This CDR3 has 15 amino acids. Trimming removed 0 bases at V and 1 base at J, with 9 bases between. CDR3 DNA sequence: TGTGCCAGCAGTTACTCGGGGCTGGGGAACACTGAAGCTTTCTTT. Protein sequence: CASSYSGLGNTEAFF.

This clonotype has ten or more counts. The chain carries TRBV12-3 or TRBV12-4 and TRBJ2-1, with 10 nucleotides matching TRBD1. The CDR3 has 15 amino acids. Trimming took 7 bases from V and 6 from J; bases not matched to a gene: 9. Written as DNA, the CDR3 is TGTGCCAGCACCCGGGGGGGACAGGGGTCCAATGAGCAGTTCTTC. Translated, it gives CASTRGGQGSNEQFF.

The table lists this clonotype with a few counts. The V and J genes are TRBV5-1 and TRBJ2-6; D possibly corresponds to TRBD1 (5 bases). Trimming removed 6 bases from V and 2 bases from J, with 12 bases in between. CDR1 and CDR2 (germline): SGHRS, YFSETQ. There are 15 residues in the CDR3. CDR3 sequence: CASTPSRAGANVLTF. In DNA, the CDR3 is TGCGCCAGCACTCCCTCCAGGGCTGGGGCCAACGTCCTGACTTTC.

This rearrangement joins TRBV25-1 to TRBJ2-1; 12 bases agree with TRBD2. The CDR3 length is 15 residues. CDR1 MGHDK and CDR2 SYGVNS come from the germline V gene. Trimming cost V 6 bases and J 8 bases; bases outside gene matches: 8. This CDR3 is CASRSSSGRAYEQFF. The CDR3 bases are TGTGCCAGCAGGTCCTCTAGCGGGAGGGCTTATGAGCAGTTCTTC.

V and J are TRBV4-3 and TRBJ2-7; 11 nucleotides agree with TRBD2. V lost 3 bases and J lost 3; bases outside the gene matches: 7. Germline-derived CDR1 and CDR2 are LGHNA and YSLEER. The CDR3 has 16 amino acids. CDR3 loop: CASSQVGTSGNYEQYF. The CDR3 DNA is TGCGCCAGCAGCCAGGTGGGGACTAGCGGTAACTACGAGCAGTACTTC.

The chain carries TRBV20-1 and TRBJ2-1; the D gene is possibly TRBD1 (5 bases). CDR1 is DFQATT, CDR2 SNEGSKA, per germline (reference sequence). Trimming took 3 bases from V and 0 from J, leaving 18 bases between them. The CDR3 contains 17 residues. CDR3 bases: TGCAGTGCTAGCCAACCCCAGGGCGGTAGCTCCTACAATGAGCAGTTCTTC. This encodes CSASQPQGGSSYNEQFF.

With regard to this clonotype: A read error may account for a junction end that differs from germline. The chain is built from TRBV30 and TRBJ1-4; possibly TRBD1 for D (5 bases). This CDR3 has 11 residues. The germline CDR1 and CDR2 sequences are GTSNPN and SVGIG (reference sequence). CDR3 region: CVGTVNEKLFF. Written as DNA, the CDR3 is TGCGTCGGGACGGTAAATGAAAAACTGTTTTTT.